This paragraph reports one T cell receptor (beta chain). Its antigen is undetermined. The data are from a study of T cell responses to AZD1222 COVID-19 vaccine. The study, taken as a whole, reports: In all cases, repertoires were sampled only after the peak T cell response. A rise in Spike-specific TCR breadth and depth followed two AZD1222 doses. Close to half of all spike-specific TCRs reportedly target regions of the variants that are unmutated.

The CDR3 has 15 residues. Investigators merged groups given second doses at roughly 4 or roughly 12 weeks. Produced via immunoSEQ multiplex PCR; TCRdb's table is partial and in-frame only. The repertoire consists of 150,000 to 200,000 clones, with 70% to 90% occurring once and the leading ten covering 25% to 30%. The sequencing used peripheral blood, collected 28 days after the second AZD1222 dose. The receptor comes from an adult who received the AZD1222 COVID-19 vaccine. This chain links TRBV21-1 with TRBJ2-7. TRBV21-1 is a documented pseudogene. The CDR3 sequence is CASSGRAKRSDEQYF. CDR3 nucleotides: TGTGCCAGCAGCGGCCGGGCCAAGCGAAGTGACGAGCAGTACTTC.